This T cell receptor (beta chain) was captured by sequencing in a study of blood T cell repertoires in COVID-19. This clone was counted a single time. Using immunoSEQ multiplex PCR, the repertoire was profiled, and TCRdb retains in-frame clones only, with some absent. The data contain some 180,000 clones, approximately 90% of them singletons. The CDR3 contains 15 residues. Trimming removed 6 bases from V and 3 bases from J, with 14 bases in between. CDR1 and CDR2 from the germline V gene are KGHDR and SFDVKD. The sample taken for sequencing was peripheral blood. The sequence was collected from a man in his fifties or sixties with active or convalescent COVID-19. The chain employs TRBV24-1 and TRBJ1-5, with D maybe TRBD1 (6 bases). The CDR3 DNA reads TGTGCCACCAGTCAGGGGCCTCTACCCAATCAGCCCCAGCATTTT. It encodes CATSQGPLPNQPQHF.